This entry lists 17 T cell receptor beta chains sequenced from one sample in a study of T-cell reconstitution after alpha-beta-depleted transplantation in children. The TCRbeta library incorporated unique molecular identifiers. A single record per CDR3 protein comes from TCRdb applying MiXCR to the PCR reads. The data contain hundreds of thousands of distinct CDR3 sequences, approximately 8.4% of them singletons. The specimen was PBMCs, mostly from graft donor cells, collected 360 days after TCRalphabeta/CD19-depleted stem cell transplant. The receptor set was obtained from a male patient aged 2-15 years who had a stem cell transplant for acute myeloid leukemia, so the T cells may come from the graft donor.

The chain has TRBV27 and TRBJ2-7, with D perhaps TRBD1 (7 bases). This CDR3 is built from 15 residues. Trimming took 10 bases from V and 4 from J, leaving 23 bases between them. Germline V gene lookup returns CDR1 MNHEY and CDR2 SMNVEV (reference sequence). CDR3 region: CATRGWGEKSYEQYV. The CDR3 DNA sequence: TGTGCCACCAGGGGGTGGGGGGAGAAAAGTTACGAGCAGTACGTC.

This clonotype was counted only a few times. The chain's CDR3 is CSARPTSGILDTQYF. Here the CDR3 DNA reads TGCAGTGCTAGACCCACTAGCGGGATATTGGATACGCAGTATTTT. The chain couples TRBV20-1 to TRBJ2-3, with TRBD2 matching over 10 bases. The CDR3 is made up of 15 amino acids. Looked up from germline, CDR1 is DFQATT and CDR2 is SNEGSKA (reference sequence). V dropped 2 bases and J dropped 6; count of bases not matched to a gene: 8.

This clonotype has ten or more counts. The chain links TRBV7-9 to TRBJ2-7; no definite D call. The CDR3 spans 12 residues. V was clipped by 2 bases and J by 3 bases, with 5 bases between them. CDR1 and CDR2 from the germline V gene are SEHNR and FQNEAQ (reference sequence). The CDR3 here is CASSLSIYEQYF. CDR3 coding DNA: TGTGCCAGCAGCTTATCCATCTACGAGCAGTACTTC.

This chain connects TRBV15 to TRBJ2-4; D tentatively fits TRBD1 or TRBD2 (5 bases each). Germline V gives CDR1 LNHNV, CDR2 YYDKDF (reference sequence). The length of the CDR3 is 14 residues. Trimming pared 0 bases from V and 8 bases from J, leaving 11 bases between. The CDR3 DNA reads TGTGCCACCAGCAGAGATCTAAGGGACGACATTCAGTACTTC. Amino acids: CATSRDLRDDIQYF.

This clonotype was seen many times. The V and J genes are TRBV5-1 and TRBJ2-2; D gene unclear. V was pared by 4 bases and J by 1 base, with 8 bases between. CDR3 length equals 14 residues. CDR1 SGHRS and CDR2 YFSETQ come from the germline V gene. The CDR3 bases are TGCGCCAGCAGCCGTACCTTGAACACCGGGGAGCTGTTTTTT. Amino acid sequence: CASSRTLNTGELFF. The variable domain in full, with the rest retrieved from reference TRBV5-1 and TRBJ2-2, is KAGVTQTPRYLIKTRGQQVTLSCSPISGHRSVSWYQQTPGQGLQFLFEYFSETQRNKGNFPGRFSGRQFSNSRSEMNVSTLELGDSALYLCASSRTLNTGELFFGEGSRLTVL.

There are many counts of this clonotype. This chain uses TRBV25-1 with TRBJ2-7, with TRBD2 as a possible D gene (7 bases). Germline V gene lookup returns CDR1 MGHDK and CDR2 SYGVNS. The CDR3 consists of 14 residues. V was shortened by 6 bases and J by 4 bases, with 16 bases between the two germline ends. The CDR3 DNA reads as TGTGCCAGCAGCCCAAGGGAGGGGGAATACGAGCAGTACTTC. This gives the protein CASSPREGEYEQYF.

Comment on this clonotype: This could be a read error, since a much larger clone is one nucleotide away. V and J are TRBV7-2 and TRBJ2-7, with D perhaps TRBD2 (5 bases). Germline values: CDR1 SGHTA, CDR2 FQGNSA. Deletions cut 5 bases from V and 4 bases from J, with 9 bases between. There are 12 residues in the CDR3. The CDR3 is CASSLCGYEQYF. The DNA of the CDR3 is TGTGCCAGCAGCCTTTGCGGGTACGAGCAGTACTTC.

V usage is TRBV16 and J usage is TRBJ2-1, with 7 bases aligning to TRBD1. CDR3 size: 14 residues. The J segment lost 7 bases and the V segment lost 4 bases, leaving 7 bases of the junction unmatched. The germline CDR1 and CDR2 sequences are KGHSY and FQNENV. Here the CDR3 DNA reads TGTGCCAGCAGCCTCCCCTTGACAGGGAATGAGCAGTTCTTC. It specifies CASSLPLTGNEQFF.

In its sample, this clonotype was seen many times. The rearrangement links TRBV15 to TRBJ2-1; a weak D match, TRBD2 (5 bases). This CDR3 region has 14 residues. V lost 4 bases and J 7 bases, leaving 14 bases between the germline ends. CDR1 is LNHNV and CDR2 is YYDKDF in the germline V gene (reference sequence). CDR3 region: CATSTWTLANEQFF. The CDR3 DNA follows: TGTGCCACCAGCACCTGGACTCTTGCGAATGAGCAGTTCTTC.

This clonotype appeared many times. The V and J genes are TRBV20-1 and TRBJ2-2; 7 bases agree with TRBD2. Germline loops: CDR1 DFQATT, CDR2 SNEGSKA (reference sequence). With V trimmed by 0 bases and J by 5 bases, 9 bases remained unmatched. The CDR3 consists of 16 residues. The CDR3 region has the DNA TGCAGTGCTAGAGATCCCCGGGGGGAAGGGACCGGGGAGCTGTTTTTT. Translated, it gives CSARDPRGEGTGELFF.

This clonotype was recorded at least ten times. The CDR3 sequence: CASGLVLGERAFNEQFF. In nucleotides, the CDR3 is TGTGCTAGTGGTTTGGTACTGGGGGAGAGAGCTTTCAATGAGCAGTTCTTC. This chain connects TRBV12-5 to TRBJ2-1, with D possibly called TRBD1 or TRBD2 (5 bases each). The germline V and J ends were trimmed by 0 bases and 6 bases, with 18 bases remaining between them. CDR1 is LGHNT, CDR2 FRNRAP, per germline. The CDR3 is 17 amino acids. The whole variable domain, remainder taken from reference TRBV12-5 and TRBJ2-1, is DARVTQTPRHKVTEMGQEVTMRCQPILGHNTVFWYRQTMMQGLELLAYFRNRAPLDDSGMPKDRFSAEMPDATLATLKIQPSEPRDSAVYFCASGLVLGERAFNEQFFGPGTRLTVL.

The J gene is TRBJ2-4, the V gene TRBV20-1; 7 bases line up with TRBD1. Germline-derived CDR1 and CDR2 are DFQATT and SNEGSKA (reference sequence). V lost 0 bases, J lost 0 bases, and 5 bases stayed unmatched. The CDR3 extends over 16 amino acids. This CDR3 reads CSARERTGLAKNIQYF. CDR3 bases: TGCAGTGCTAGAGAGAGGACAGGATTAGCCAAAAACATTCAGTACTTC.

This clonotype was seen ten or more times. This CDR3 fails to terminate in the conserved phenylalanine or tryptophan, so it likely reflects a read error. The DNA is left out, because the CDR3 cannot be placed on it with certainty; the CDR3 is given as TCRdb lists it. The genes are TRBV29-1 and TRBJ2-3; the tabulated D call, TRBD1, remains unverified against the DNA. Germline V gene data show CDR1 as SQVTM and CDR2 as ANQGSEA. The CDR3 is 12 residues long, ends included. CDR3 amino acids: CSVDITRGRPRL.

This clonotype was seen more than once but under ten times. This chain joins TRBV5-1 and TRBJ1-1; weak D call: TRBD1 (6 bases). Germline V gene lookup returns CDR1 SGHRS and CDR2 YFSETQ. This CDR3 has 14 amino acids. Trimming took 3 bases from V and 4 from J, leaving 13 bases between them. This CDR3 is CASSYTGWLTEAFF. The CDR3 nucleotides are TGCGCCAGCAGCTACACAGGGTGGCTCACTGAAGCTTTCTTT.

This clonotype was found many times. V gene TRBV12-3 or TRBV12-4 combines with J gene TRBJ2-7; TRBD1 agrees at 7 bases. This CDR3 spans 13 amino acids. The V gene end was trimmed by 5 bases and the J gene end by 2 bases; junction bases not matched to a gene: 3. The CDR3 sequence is CASSTGVAYEQYF. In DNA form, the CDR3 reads TGTGCCAGCAGTACAGGGGTTGCCTACGAGCAGTACTTC.

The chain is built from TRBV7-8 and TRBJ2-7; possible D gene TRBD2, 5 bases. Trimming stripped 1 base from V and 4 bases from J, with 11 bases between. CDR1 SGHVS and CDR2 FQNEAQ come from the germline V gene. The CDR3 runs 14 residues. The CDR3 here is CASSLGLDWYEQYF. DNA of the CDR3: TGTGCCAGCAGCTTAGGGCTGGACTGGTACGAGCAGTACTTC. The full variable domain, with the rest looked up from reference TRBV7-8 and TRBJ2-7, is GAGVSQSPRYKVAKRGQDVALRCDPISGHVSLFWYQQALGQGPEFLTYFQNEAQLDKSGLPSDRFFAERPEGSVSTLKIQRTQQEDSAVYLCASSLGLDWYEQYFGPGTRLTVT.

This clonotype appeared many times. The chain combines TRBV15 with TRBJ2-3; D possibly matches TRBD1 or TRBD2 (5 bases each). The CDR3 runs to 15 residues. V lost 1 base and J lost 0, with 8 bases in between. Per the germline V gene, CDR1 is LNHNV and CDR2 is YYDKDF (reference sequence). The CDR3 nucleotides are TGTGCCACCAGCAGAGGAGGGGTTAGCACAGATACGCAGTATTTT. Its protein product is CATSRGGVSTDTQYF.